Listed below are T cell receptor beta chains from one sample, sequenced in a study of regulatory T cells in long-lasting Graves disease. TCRdb called the multiplex PCR reads again in MiXCR, with one record for every CDR3 protein. Here the sample spans around 400,000 distinct CDR3 sequences, 20% to 25% being singletons. Sequences were derived from peripheral blood mononuclear cells (PBMCs), sampled when the disease was refractory, from a patient treated with antithyroid drugs. These receptors were collected from a female donor with Graves disease. Each CDR3 is given with its conserved first and last residue. The D gene is left open where the match is weak. Size is stated for part of the rows, as once, few or many counts, or as a class when the clone is expanded.

>TRBV12-3/TRBV12-4|TRBJ2-7|many|-
CASSSPKGGLYEQYF
TGTGCCAGCAGTTCCCCCAAGGGGGGGCTCTACGAGCAGTACTTC
>TRBV5-1|TRBJ2-5|few|-
CASSLRRLGETQYF
TGCGCCAGCAGCTTGAGGAGGTTGGGAGAGACCCAGTACTTC
>TRBV5-6|TRBJ2-6|-|-
CASSNRDFRGDSGANVLTF
TGTGCCAGCAGCAACCGGGACTTCAGAGGAGATTCTGGGGCCAACGTCCTGACTTTC
>TRBV28|TRBJ2-3|-|-
CASSSQGPTSTDTQYF
TGTGCCAGCAGTTCCCAAGGACCTACTAGCACAGATACGCAGTATTTT
>TRBV2|TRBJ2-7|many|-
CASNLELWEEQYF
TGTGCCAGCAATCTCGAGCTGTGGGAAGAGCAGTACTTC
>TRBV16|TRBJ2-2|-|-
CASSRTNTRELFF
TGTGCCAGCAGCCGTACGAACACCAGGGAGCTGTTTTTT
>TRBV19|TRBJ2-2|-|-
CASSNGGKGTGELFF
TGTGCCAGTAGTAATGGCGGGAAGGGCACCGGGGAGCTGTTTTTT
>TRBV28|TRBJ2-2|many|TRBD1
CASSSMTGRTGELFF
TGTGCCAGCAGTTCCATGACAGGGCGCACCGGGGAGCTGTTTTTT
>TRBV7-9|TRBJ2-2|many|-
CASTIGDGELFF
TGTGCCAGCACCATTGGAGACGGGGAGCTGTTTTTT
>TRBV2|TRBJ2-7|many|TRBD2
CASNPTSELRKYF
TGTGCCAGCAACCCGACTAGCGAGCTACGAAAGTACTTC
>TRBV11-1|TRBJ2-7|many|-
CASSSGRGSDEQYF
TGTGCCAGCAGCTCAGGTCGGGGCTCGGACGAGCAGTACTTC
>TRBV7-9|TRBJ1-2|few|TRBD1
CASSVPGQEYGYTF
TGTGCCAGCAGCGTGCCTGGACAGGAATATGGCTACACCTTC
>TRBV28|TRBJ1-4|many|TRBD1
CASSLPPRQGGEKLFF
TGTGCCAGCAGTTTACCCCCCCGACAGGGGGGCGAAAAACTGTTTTTT
>TRBV28|TRBJ1-1|many|-
CASSLSFSMNTEAFF
TGTGCCAGCAGTTTATCTTTCTCTATGAACACTGAAGCTTTCTTT
>TRBV5-1|TRBJ1-6|few|TRBD1
CASSSTGQGRNSPLHF
TGCGCCAGCAGCTCTACTGGACAGGGAAGAAATTCACCCCTCCACTTT
>TRBV20-1|TRBJ1-2|many|-
CSEPGSGSYGYTF
TGCAGTGAGCCGGGATCCGGTAGTTATGGCTACACCTTC
>TRBV7-3|TRBJ2-7|-|TRBD2
CASSLSAGGPYEQYF
TGTGCCAGCAGCTTAAGTGCGGGAGGTCCCTACGAGCAGTACTTC
>TRBV27|TRBJ2-1|-|TRBD1
CASSLFGRGQNEQFF
TGTGCCAGCAGTTTATTCGGCAGGGGGCAAAATGAGCAGTTCTTC
>TRBV9|TRBJ1-4|-|-
CASSVGAQGKMFF
TGTGCCAGCAGCGTAGGGGCTCAGGGGAAGATGTTTTTT
>TRBV24-1|TRBJ2-3|-|TRBD2
CATSDGSSGRASDTQYF
TGTGCCACCAGTGATGGTTCTAGCGGGAGGGCATCAGATACGCAGTATTTT
>TRBV3-1|TRBJ1-2|few|TRBD1
CASGTGSGYYGYTF
TGTGCCAGCGGGACAGGGTCTGGGTATTATGGCTACACCTTC
>TRBV9|TRBJ1-2|-|-
CASNKDGPNYGYTF
TGTGCCAGCAACAAGGACGGGCCTAACTATGGCTACACCTTC
>TRBV20-1|TRBJ2-5|few|TRBD2
CSASILSGRAVETQYF
TGCAGTGCTAGCATTCTTAGCGGGAGGGCCGTTGAGACCCAGTACTTC
>TRBV6-5|TRBJ1-2|many|-
CASSYLGRDGYTF
TGTGCCAGCAGTTACCTTGGCAGGGATGGCTACACCTTC
>TRBV6-1|TRBJ2-7|-|-
CASSEAHQKDYEQYF
TGTGCCAGCAGTGAAGCGCACCAAAAGGACTACGAGCAGTACTTC
>TRBV18|TRBJ2-2|-|-
CASSLIRQAGELFF
TGTGCCAGCTCACTCATTCGACAGGCCGGGGAGCTGTTTTTT
>TRBV6-1|TRBJ2-7|many|TRBD2
CASTKGRLAGTYEQYF
TGTGCCAGCACCAAAGGGAGACTAGCGGGGACCTACGAGCAGTACTTC
>TRBV20-1|TRBJ2-2|few|TRBD1
CSANPTGANTGELFF
TGCAGTGCCAACCCGACAGGGGCTAACACCGGGGAGCTGTTTTTT
>TRBV19|TRBJ1-5|few|-
CASSIVPNQPQHF
TGTGCCAGTAGTATAGTCCCCAATCAGCCCCAGCATTTT
>TRBV28|TRBJ1-5|many|TRBD1
CASSLDRVQPQHF
TGTGCCAGCAGTCTCGACAGGGTTCAGCCCCAGCATTTT
>TRBV28|TRBJ2-7|many|-
CASSLPPLKVYEQYF
TGTGCCAGCAGTTTACCGCCCCTCAAAGTCTACGAGCAGTACTTC
>TRBV12-3/TRBV12-4|TRBJ2-2|many|TRBD1
CASRLEQGIGELFF
TGTGCCAGCAGACTAGAACAGGGGATTGGGGAGCTGTTTTTT
>TRBV7-8|TRBJ2-7|-|-
CASSLRRPVPYEQYF
TGTGCCAGCAGCTTAAGGCGGCCCGTCCCCTACGAGCAGTACTTC
>TRBV7-8|TRBJ2-7|many|TRBD1
CASSLWTGEEQYF
TGTGCCAGCAGCTTGTGGACAGGGGAAGAGCAGTACTTC
>TRBV10-3|TRBJ1-4|many|TRBD1
CAISTGTGREKLFF
TGTGCCATCAGTACCGGGACAGGGCGGGAAAAACTGTTTTTT
>TRBV7-9|TRBJ1-2|-|-
CASSLGGLGAMNYGYTF
TGTGCCAGCAGCTTAGGAGGTCTGGGGGCCATGAACTATGGCTACACCTTC
>TRBV6-1|TRBJ2-7|many|-
CASRWDPGGYEQYF
TGTGCCAGCAGATGGGACCCCGGGGGCTACGAGCAGTACTTC
>TRBV3-1|TRBJ1-1|many|-
CASSSQGVAFF
TGTGCCAGCAGCTCACAGGGTGTAGCTTTCTTT
>TRBV25-1|TRBJ1-4|-|-
CASSTPRDEKLFF
TGTGCCAGCAGTACCCCCAGGGATGAAAAACTGTTTTTT
>TRBV5-1|TRBJ2-7|-|-
CANSLWSTMSYEQYF
TGCGCCAACAGCTTGTGGTCCACCATGTCCTACGAGCAGTACTTC
>TRBV6-1|TRBJ2-7|-|-
CASRSGDLGSLLSYEQYF
TGTGCCAGCAGATCGGGAGATTTGGGCAGCCTCCTCTCCTACGAGCAGTACTTC
>TRBV13|TRBJ1-1|few|-
CASTKRGKNTEAFF
TGTGCCAGCACCAAGAGGGGGAAGAACACTGAAGCTTTCTTT
>TRBV15|TRBJ2-7|few|-
CATSRDRGTSYEQYF
TGTGCCACCAGCAGAGATCGTGGAACTTCCTACGAGCAGTACTTC
>TRBV7-9|TRBJ1-1|-|TRBD1
CASSLDFTGGDSEAFF
TGTGCCAGCAGCTTGGACTTTACAGGGGGGGACTCTGAAGCTTTCTTT
>TRBV30|TRBJ1-2|few|TRBD1
CAWSVRTGGYGYTF
TGTGCCTGGAGTGTACGGACAGGGGGCTATGGCTACACCTTC
>TRBV7-2|TRBJ1-4|few|-
CASSLVLRDSRTTNEKLFF
TGTGCCAGCAGCTTAGTTTTACGGGACTCCAGGACAACTAATGAAAAACTGTTTTTT
>TRBV2|TRBJ2-1|few|TRBD1
CAGQAYSYNEQFF
TGTGCCGGACAGGCATACTCCTACAATGAGCAGTTCTTC
>TRBV5-8|TRBJ2-7|few|TRBD2
CASSLIRLAGGSVDEQYF
TGTGCCAGCAGCTTGATCCGACTAGCGGGAGGCTCGGTGGACGAGCAGTACTTC
>TRBV6-1|TRBJ2-5|many|-
CASIGTGGTQETQYF
TGTGCCAGCATTGGGACCGGCGGGACACAAGAGACCCAGTACTTC
>TRBV5-1|TRBJ1-4|many|TRBD1
CASSLEPSGQGREKLFF
TGCGCCAGCAGCTTGGAACCCTCAGGACAGGGAAGAGAAAAACTGTTTTTT